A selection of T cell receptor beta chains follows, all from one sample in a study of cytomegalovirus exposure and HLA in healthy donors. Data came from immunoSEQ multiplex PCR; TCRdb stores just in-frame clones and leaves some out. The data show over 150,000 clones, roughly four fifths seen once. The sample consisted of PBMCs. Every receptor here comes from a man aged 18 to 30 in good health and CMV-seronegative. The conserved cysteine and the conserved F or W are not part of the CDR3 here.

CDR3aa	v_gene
ASSEGRMMNTEAF	TRBV10-2
ASSEFGDTDTQY	TRBV2
ASSETGTPIQY	TRBV6-1
ASSLGPAGNAFSGANVLT	TRBV5-1
ASISREGPETQY	TRBV2
ASSFQGSNTEAF	TRBV5-1
ASSYSPGYTEAF	TRBV6-5
ASSFPADRTKLAEAYEQY	TRBV7-8
ASSPGTSGLGELF	TRBV13
ASSPTTSSYNEQF	TRBV5-1
ASSESEAGGTQY	TRBV10-2
ASSPPGSSGTDTQY	TRBV7-9
ASSYLKQGEGGYT	TRBV6-6
ASSLGSQETQY	TRBV7-9
ASSQEGQVGNEQF	TRBV4-3
ASSQVFLPQETQY	TRBV4-1
ASSQGDYSSEQY	TRBV4-1
ASSYSSRSYGYT	TRBV6-5
ASSPTVHSYEQY	TRBV4-3
SALITHGYT	TRBV20-1
ASRPPRDKSTDTQY	TRBV7-9
ASTWTSPGELF	TRBV5-5
ASSYNTGDDEQF	TRBV28
ASSSSKGSDTQY	TRBV19
ASSVGTGGYNEQF	TRBV10-1
ASSPSRSAF	TRBV7-9
ASRASEKYNEQF	TRBV6-5
ASSSAVGGVAF	TRBV7-2
ASSLDLLAGGYANIQY	TRBV11-2
ASSWGVGREVWNEQF	TRBV13
ASSQDITGGGYGYT	TRBV4-3
AISAQGAVEQY	TRBV10-3
ASSQQLGGGEKLF	TRBV11-2
AISDHSGLAKNIQY	TRBV10-3
ASSLRTSGSTDTQY	TRBV7-8
SVGKASVTYNEQF	TRBV29-1
ASSQGGTGAPEKLF	TRBV4-3
ATSTGRGDYGYT	TRBV15
AIIGAGGLGEQF	TRBV10-3
ASSGSDRNNQPQH	TRBV9